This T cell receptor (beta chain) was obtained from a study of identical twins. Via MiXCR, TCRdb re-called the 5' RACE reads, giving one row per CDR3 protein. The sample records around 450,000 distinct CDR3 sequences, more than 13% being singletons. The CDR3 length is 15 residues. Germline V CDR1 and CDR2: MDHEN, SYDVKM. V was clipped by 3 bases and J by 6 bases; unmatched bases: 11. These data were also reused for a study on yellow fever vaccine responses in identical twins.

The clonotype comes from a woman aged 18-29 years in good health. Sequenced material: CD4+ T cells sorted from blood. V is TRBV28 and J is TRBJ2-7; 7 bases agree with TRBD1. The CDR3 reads CASSFAGAGGSEQYF. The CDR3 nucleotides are TGTGCCAGCAGTTTTGCCGGAGCAGGGGGATCCGAGCAGTACTTC.